This TCR beta chain derives from a study of CD8 T cells in ankylosing spondylitis. Study outcomes and limitations: A TCR beta motif of roughly eight highly homologous variants appeared characteristic of ankylosing spondylitis blood.

Comment on this clonotype: Its antigen is not identified.

TCRdb fed the 5' RACE reads into MiXCR, producing one record per CDR3 protein. The data contain 26,000 or so distinct CDR3 sequences, over 7% of them singletons. The TCR sequence derives from a male donor with ankylosing spondylitis or in good health (not recorded which). Sequencing used blood.

The CDR3 bases are TGCGCCAGCAGCCAAGAGGTCGGGGAGACCCAGTACTTC. It encodes CASSQEVGETQYF. The V and J genes are TRBV4-3 and TRBJ2-5; D gene uncertain. This CDR3 spans 13 amino acids. The germline CDR1 and CDR2 sequences are LGHNA and YSLEER. Trimming left V 0 bases short and J 5 bases short, with 7 bases between.